This TCR beta chain was retrieved from a study of cytomegalovirus exposure and HLA in healthy donors. Study findings and constraints: Because they were indistinguishable, some V segments, including TRBV6-2 and TRBV6-3, were excluded. The likely origin of a cluster of highly shared sequence variants was a sequencing artifact. Presence/absence comparisons presumed near-even sequencing depth among donors.

The PCR used 60 Vbeta and 13 Jbeta primers. Measured with immunoSEQ multiplex PCR; TCRdb has only the in-frame clones, and not every one. Among about 160,000 clones listed, more than 70% were seen once. Remarks on this clone: Antigen unknown.

The V gene end was trimmed by 9 bases and the J gene end by 2 bases; junction bases not matched to a gene: 10. This CDR3 is 15 amino acids long. Germline V CDR1 and CDR2: SGHNT, YYREEE (reference sequence). The sample was PBMCs. The TCR comes from a male donor in good health and CMV-seropositive. The chain links TRBV5-4 to TRBJ2-3, with 9 positions matching TRBD1. CDR3 loop: CATIAGQGFTDTQYF. CDR3 DNA: TGTGCCACGATCGCGGGACAGGGATTCACAGATACGCAGTATTTT.